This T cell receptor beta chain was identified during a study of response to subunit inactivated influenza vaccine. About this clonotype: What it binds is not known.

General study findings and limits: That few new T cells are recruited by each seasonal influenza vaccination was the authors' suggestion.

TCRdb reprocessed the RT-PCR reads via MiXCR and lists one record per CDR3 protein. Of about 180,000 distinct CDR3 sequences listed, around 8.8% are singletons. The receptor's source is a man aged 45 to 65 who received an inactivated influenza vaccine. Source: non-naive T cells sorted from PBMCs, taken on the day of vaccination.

The CDR3 here is CASSRGAPLHF. For the CDR3, the DNA is TGTGCCAGCAGCCGCGGGGCCCCCCTCCACTTT. The chain combines TRBV7-9 with TRBJ1-6; D is perhaps TRBD1 (5 bases). The CDR3 covers 11 residues. Germline V gene data show CDR1 as SEHNR and CDR2 as FQNEAQ (reference sequence). Trimming stripped 5 bases from V and 13 bases from J, with 9 bases between.